These 8 T cell receptor beta chains were all obtained from the same sample, sequenced in a study of blood T cell repertoires in COVID-19. Generated by immunoSEQ multiplex PCR, the TCRdb table keeps only in-frame clones and is missing some. Of 120,000 or so clones listed, more than 70% are singletons. The sample consisted of peripheral blood. The origin of the receptors is a human donor in a cohort sampled during active COVID-19.

The rearrangement joins TRBV28 to TRBJ1-6; TRBD1 is a possible D gene (5 bases). The CDR3 totals 13 residues. The V gene's germline CDR1 is MDHEN and CDR2 SYDVKM. CDR3 DNA: TGTGCTGTGAGGCAGGGTAATAATTCACCCCTCCACTTT. Protein sequence: CAVRQGNNSPLHF. Variable domain in full (rest from reference TRBV28 and TRBJ1-6): DVKVTQSSRYLVKRTGEKVFLECVQDMDHENMFWYRQDPGLGLRLIYFSYDVKMKEKGDIPEGYSVSREKKERFSLILESASTNQTSMYLCAVRQGNNSPLHFGNGTRLTVT.

The chain combines TRBV5-8 with TRBJ1-3; the match to TRBD1 covers 8 bases. The CDR3 is 19 residues long. Losses at the gene ends were 1 base for V and 0 bases for J; bases not matched to a gene: 12. CDR1 is SGHTS, CDR2 YDEGEE, per germline. The CDR3 sequence is CASSLRIGTGFISGNTIYF. The CDR3 DNA sequence: TGTGCCAGCAGCTTGAGGATTGGGACAGGATTCATCTCTGGAAACACCATATATTTT.

This clone was observed a single time. V is TRBV5-1 and J is TRBJ2-1; a weak D match, TRBD2 (6 bases). The CDR3 covers 13 residues. V was pared by 3 bases and J by 10 bases, with 14 bases between. Germline CDR1 reads SGHRS; CDR2 reads YFSETQ. The CDR3 reads CASSYAGLGEQFF. The CDR3 bases are TGCGCCAGCAGCTACGCGGGGCTTGGGGAGCAGTTCTTC. Variable domain in full (rest from reference TRBV5-1 and TRBJ2-1): KAGVTQTPRYLIKTRGQQVTLSCSPISGHRSVSWYQQTPGQGLQFLFEYFSETQRNKGNFPGRFSGRQFSNSRSEMNVSTLELGDSALYLCASSYAGLGEQFFGPGTRLTVL.

There are many counts of this clone. This rearrangement joins TRBV28 to TRBJ1-2; TRBD1 matches 8 bases. CDR1 and CDR2 from the germline V gene are MDHEN and SYDVKM. This CDR3 is built from 15 residues. The J segment lost 3 bases and the V segment lost 5 bases, leaving 8 bases of the junction unmatched. CDR3: CASSHQGARDYGYTF. CDR3 DNA: TGTGCCAGCAGTCACCAGGGGGCGAGGGACTATGGCTACACCTTC.

This clone showed up just once. The CDR3 DNA follows: TGTGCCAGCAGTCCTCTATCCAACACCATATATTTT. Translating it yields CASSPLSNTIYF. V and J are TRBV6-5 and TRBJ1-3; D gene uncertain. Germline V gives CDR1 MNHEY, CDR2 SVGAGI. This CDR3 comprises 12 residues. Trimming cost V 5 bases and J 7 bases, with 9 bases left between them.

The rearrangement joins TRBV5-1 to TRBJ1-4; the match to TRBD1 covers 9 bases. With V trimmed by 4 bases and J by 8 bases, 3 bases remained unmatched. Germline CDR1 is SGHRS and CDR2 is YFSETQ. This CDR3 has 13 residues. Written as DNA, the CDR3 is TGCGCCAGCAGCAGGGGACAGGGCGAAAAACTGTTTTTT. It yields the protein CASSRGQGEKLFF.

The chain carries TRBV5-6 and TRBJ2-7; TRBD1 matches 9 bases. The CDR3 spans 15 residues. Losses at the gene ends were 3 bases for V and 3 bases for J; bases not matched to a gene: 7. Germline loops: CDR1 SGHDT, CDR2 YYEEEE. The CDR3 protein is CASSSAGTGSYEQYF. The DNA of the CDR3 is TGTGCCAGCAGCTCCGCTGGGACAGGGAGCTACGAGCAGTACTTC. Based on the CDR3 plus reference TRBV5-6 and TRBJ2-7, the full variable domain is DAGVTQSPTHLIKTRGQQVTLRCSPKSGHDTVSWYQQALGQGPQFIFQYYEEEERQRGNFPDRFSGHQFPNYSSELNVNALLLGDSALYLCASSSAGTGSYEQYFGPGTRLTVT.

This clone appeared a single time. The genes are TRBV10-2 and TRBJ2-7; TRBD1 aligns across 7 bases. Germline V gene sequence: CDR1 WSHSY, CDR2 SAAADI. The CDR3 runs 16 residues. V trimming: 6 bases; J trimming: 1 base; junction bases outside the gene matches: 12. CDR3: CASRPGVGQTSYEQYF. The CDR3 DNA reads TGCGCCAGCAGGCCGGGCGTGGGACAGACGTCCTACGAGCAGTACTTC.